The T cell receptor (beta chain) under discussion was sequenced for a study of blood T cells in healthy people across ages. Study results and caveats: Older age coincided with a roughly linear decline in TCR beta diversity per million T cells.

Germline V lookup: CDR1 SGHRS, CDR2 YFSETQ. The CDR3 runs to 14 residues. V lost 0 bases and J 7 bases, leaving 11 bases between the germline ends. The second PCR ran 7 to 11 cycles with a sample-barcoded 5' primer and J-beta primers. TCRdb independently ran MiXCR on the 5' RACE reads; one entry per CDR3 protein. The data show approximately 780,000 distinct CDR3 sequences, 25% to 30% seen once. Points on this clonotype: Its antigen is not known.

This sample was shared with a second study, whose subject was T cells of mothers and their children.

This receptor was identified in a boy aged 5-17 years in good health. The chain couples TRBV5-1 to TRBJ2-1, with no clear D. The source material was blood. The CDR3 DNA is TGCGCCAGCAGCTTGGCTGATAGACAAAATGAGCAGTTCTTC. This encodes CASSLADRQNEQFF.